This T cell receptor (beta chain) was observed in a study of blood T cell repertoires in COVID-19. Using immunoSEQ multiplex PCR, the repertoire was profiled, and TCRdb retains in-frame clones only, with some absent. The sample contains some 320,000 clones, about 88% of which appear only once. Donors in Cohort 3 counted as recovered after two negative PCRs, clearance, or symptom resolution. The clonotype comes from a man in his sixties who had recovered from COVID-19. Sequenced material: PBMCs or T cells enriched from blood (not recorded which).

CDR3 sequence reads: CASSLWGDYGYTF. The CDR3 coding sequence is TGTGCCAGCAGTTTATGGGGGGACTATGGCTACACCTTC. V gene TRBV27 combines with J gene TRBJ1-2; a possible D gene is TRBD1 (5 bases). Trimming left V 1 base short and J 3 bases short, with 6 bases between. The germline V gene has CDR1 MNHEY and CDR2 SMNVEV (reference sequence). The CDR3 has 13 amino acids.